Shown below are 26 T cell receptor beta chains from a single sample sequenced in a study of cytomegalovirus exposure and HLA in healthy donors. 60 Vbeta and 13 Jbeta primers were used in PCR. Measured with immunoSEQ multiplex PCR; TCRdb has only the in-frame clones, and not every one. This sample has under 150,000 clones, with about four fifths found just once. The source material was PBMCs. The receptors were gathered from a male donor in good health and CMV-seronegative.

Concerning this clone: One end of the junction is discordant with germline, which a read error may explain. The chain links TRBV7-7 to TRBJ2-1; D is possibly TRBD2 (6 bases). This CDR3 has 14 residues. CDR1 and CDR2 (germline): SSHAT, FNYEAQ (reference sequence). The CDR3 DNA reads TGTGCTAGCAGCGCCAGCGGGCAAAACAATGAGCAGTTCTTC. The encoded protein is CASSASGQNNEQFF. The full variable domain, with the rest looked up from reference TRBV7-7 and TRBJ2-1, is GAGVSQSPRYKVTKRGQDVTLRCDPISSHATLYWYQQALGQGPEFLTYFNYEAQPDKSGLPSDRFSAERPEGSISTLTIQRTEQRDSAMYRCASSASGQNNEQFFGPGTRLTVL.

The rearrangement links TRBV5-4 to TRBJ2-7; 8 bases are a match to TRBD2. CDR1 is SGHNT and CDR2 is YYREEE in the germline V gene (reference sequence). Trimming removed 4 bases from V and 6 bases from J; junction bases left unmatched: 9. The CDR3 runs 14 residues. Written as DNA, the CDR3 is TGTGCCAGCAGCCCCGGGACTAGTTCCCTCGAGCAGTACTTC. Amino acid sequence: CASSPGTSSLEQYF.

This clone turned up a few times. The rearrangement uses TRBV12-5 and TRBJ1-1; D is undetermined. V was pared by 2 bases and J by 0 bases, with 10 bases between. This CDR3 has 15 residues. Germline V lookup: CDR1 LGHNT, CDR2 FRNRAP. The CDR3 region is CASGLSSAMNTEAFF. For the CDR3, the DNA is TGTGCTAGTGGTTTGTCTTCCGCGATGAACACTGAAGCTTTCTTT.

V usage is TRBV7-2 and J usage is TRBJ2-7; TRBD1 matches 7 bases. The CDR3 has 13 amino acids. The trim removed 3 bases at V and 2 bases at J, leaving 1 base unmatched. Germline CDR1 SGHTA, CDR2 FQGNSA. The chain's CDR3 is CASSFGTAYEQYF. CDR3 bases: TGTGCCAGCAGCTTCGGGACAGCCTACGAGCAGTACTTC.

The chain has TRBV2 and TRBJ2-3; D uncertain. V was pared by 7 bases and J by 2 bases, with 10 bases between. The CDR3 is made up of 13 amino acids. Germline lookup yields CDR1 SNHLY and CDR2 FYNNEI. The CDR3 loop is CASTAIPTDTQYF. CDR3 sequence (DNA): TGTGCCAGCACAGCGATCCCCACAGATACGCAGTATTTT.

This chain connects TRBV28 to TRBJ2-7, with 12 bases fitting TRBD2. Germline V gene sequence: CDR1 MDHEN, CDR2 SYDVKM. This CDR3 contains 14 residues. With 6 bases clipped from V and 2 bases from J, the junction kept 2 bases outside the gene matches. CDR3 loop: CASSRLAGAYEQYF. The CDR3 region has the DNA TGTGCCAGCAGCCGACTAGCGGGGGCCTACGAGCAGTACTTC.

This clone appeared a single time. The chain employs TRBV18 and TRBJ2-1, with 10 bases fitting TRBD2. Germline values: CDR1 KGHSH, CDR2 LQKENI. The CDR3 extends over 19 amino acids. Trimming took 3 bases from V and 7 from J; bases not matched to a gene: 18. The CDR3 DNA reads TGTGCCAGCTCACCCCCGATTAGCGGGAGGTTAAACCCCACTAATGAGCAGTTCTTC. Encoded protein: CASSPPISGRLNPTNEQFF.

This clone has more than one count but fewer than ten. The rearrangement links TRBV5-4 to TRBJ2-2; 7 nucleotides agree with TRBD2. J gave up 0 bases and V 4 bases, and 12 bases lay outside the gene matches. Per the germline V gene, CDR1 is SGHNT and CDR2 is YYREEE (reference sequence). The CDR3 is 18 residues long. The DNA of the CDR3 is TGTGCCAGCAGCCTTGGGGATAGGGACTATTCGAACACCGGGGAGCTGTTTTTT. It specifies CASSLGDRDYSNTGELFF.

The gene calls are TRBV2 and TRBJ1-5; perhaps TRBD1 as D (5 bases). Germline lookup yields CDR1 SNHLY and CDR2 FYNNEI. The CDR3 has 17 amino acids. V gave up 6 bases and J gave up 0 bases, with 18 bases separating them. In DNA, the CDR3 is TGTGCCAGCAGCGAAAATGACAGAATCTATAGCAATCAGCCCCAGCATTTT. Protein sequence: CASSENDRIYSNQPQHF.

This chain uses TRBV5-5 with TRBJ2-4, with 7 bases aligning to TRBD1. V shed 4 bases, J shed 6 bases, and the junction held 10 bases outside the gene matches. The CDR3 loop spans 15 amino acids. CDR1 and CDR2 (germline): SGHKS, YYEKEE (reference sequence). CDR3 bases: TGTGCCAGCAGCCAAGACAGGGCGACTATAAACATTCAGTACTTC. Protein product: CASSQDRATINIQYF.

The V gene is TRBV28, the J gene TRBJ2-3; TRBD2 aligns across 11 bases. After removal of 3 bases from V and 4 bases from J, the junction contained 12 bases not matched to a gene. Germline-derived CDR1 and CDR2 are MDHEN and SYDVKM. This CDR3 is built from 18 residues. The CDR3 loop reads CASSFGVAGGLGADTQYF. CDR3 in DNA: TGTGCCAGCAGTTTTGGGGTAGCGGGAGGGTTGGGGGCAGATACGCAGTATTTT.

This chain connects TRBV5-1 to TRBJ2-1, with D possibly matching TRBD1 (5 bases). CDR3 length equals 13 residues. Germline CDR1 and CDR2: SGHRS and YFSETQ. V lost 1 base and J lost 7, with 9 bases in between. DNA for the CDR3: TGCGCCAGCAGCTTGACGACAGCGAATGAGCAGTTCTTC. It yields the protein CASSLTTANEQFF.

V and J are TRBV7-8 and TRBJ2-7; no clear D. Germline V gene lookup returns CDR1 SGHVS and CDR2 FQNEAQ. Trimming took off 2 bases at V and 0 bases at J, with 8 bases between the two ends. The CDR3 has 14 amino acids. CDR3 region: CASSLQVSSYEQYF. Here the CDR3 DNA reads TGTGCCAGCAGCTTACAGGTCAGCTCCTACGAGCAGTACTTC.

CDR3 nucleotide sequence: TGTGCCAGTAAGGAGGTGGCTAACACCGGGGAGCTGTTTTTT. Its translation is CASKEVANTGELFF. The V and J genes are TRBV19 and TRBJ2-2; weak D call: TRBD2 (5 bases). The CDR3 has 14 residues. Trimming stripped 7 bases from V and 2 bases from J, with 11 bases between. Germline V lookup: CDR1 LNHDA, CDR2 SQIVND (reference sequence).

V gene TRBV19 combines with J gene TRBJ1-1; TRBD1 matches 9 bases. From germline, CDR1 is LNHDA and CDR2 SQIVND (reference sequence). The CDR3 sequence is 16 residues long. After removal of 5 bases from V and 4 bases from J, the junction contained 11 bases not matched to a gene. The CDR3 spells CASSAPGTGYSTEAFF. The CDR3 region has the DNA TGTGCCAGTAGTGCTCCCGGGACAGGGTACAGCACTGAAGCTTTCTTT.

The CDR3 region has the DNA TGTGCCAGCAGCTTAGTGGTTGGGGGCTATGCTTACTACGAGCAGTACTTC. It encodes CASSLVVGGYAYYEQYF. The chain employs TRBV7-2 and TRBJ2-7; possibly TRBD1 for D (6 bases). The length of the CDR3 is 17 residues. Germline V CDR1 and CDR2: SGHTA, FQGNSA. Trimming took off 1 base at V and 3 bases at J, with 19 bases between the two ends.

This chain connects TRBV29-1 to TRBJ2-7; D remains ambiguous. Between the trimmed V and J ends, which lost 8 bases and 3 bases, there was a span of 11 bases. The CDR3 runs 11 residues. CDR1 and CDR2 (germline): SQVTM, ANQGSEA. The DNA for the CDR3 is TGCAGCTTTCAAGATCTCTACGAGCAGTACTTC. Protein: CSFQDLYEQYF.

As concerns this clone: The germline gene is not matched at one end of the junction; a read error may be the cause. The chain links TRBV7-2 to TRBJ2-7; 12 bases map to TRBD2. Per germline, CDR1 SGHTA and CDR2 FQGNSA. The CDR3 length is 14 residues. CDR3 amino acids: CASSLAGGPCEQYF. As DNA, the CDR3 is TGTGCCAGCAGCCTAGCGGGAGGGCCGTGTGAGCAGTACTTC.

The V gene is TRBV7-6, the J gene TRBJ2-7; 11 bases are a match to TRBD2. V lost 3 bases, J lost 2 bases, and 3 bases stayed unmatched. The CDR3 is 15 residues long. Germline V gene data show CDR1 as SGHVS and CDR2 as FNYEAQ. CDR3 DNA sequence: TGTGCCAGCAGCTTCATAGCGGGAGGGCCCTACGAGCAGTACTTC. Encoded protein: CASSFIAGGPYEQYF.

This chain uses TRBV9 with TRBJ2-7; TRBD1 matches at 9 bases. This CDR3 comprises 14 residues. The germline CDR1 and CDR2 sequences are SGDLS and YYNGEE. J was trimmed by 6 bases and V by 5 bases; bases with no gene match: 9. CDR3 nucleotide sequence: TGTGCCAGCAGTGAAGACAGGGGGGGGTCCGAGCAGTACTTC. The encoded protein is CASSEDRGGSEQYF. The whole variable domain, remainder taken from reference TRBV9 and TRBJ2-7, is DSGVTQTPKHLITATGQRVTLRCSPRSGDLSVYWYQQSLDQGLQFLIQYYNGEERAKGNILERFSAQQFPDLHSELNLSSLELGDSALYFCASSEDRGGSEQYFGPGTRLTVT.

This chain's CDR3 is CASSQGNGGQGEQYF. In DNA form, the CDR3 reads TGCGCCAGCAGCCAAGGTAACGGAGGGCAGGGCGAGCAGTACTTC. V is TRBV4-3 and J is TRBJ2-7; D may be TRBD2 (6 bases). Germline V gene data show CDR1 as LGHNA and CDR2 as YSLEER. Trimming removed 1 base at V and 6 bases at J, with 16 bases between. The CDR3 runs 15 residues.

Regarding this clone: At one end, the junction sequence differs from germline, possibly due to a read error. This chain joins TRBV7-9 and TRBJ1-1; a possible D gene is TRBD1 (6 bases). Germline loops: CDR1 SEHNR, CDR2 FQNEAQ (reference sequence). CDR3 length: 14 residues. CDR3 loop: CSSDTSQGTTEAFF. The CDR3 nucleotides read TGTTCCAGCGATACCAGTCAGGGGACGACTGAAGCTTTCTTT.

DNA for the CDR3: TGTGCCAGCAGCTTTACAGGGTACGGCTACACCTTC. Translating gives CASSFTGYGYTF. V usage is TRBV5-6 and J usage is TRBJ1-2, with D possibly TRBD1 on 6 matching bases. This CDR3 comprises 12 residues. Germline V gene lookup returns CDR1 SGHDT and CDR2 YYEEEE. V lost 2 bases and J lost 8, with 10 bases in between.

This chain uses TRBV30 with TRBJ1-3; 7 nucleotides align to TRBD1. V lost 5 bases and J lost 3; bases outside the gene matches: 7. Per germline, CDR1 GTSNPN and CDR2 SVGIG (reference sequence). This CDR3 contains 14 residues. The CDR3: CAWEGQELGNTIYF. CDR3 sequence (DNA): TGTGCCTGGGAAGGACAGGAACTTGGAAACACCATATATTTT. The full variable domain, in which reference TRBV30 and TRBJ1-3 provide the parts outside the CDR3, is SQTIHQWPATLVQPVGSPLSLECTVEGTSNPNLYWYRQAAGRGLQLLFYSVGIGQISSEVPQNLSASRPQDRQFILSSKKLLLSDSGFYLCAWEGQELGNTIYFGEGSWLTVV.

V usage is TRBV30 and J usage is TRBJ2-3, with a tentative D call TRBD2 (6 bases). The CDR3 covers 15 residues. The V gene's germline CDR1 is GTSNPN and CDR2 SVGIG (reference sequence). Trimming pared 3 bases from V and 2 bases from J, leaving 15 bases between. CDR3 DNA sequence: TGTGCCTGGAGAGCTACTAGCCGTCCCACAGATACGCAGTATTTT. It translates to CAWRATSRPTDTQYF.

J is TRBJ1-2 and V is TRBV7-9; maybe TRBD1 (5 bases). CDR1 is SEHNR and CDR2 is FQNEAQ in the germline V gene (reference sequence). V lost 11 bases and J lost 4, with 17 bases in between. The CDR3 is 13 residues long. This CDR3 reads CAVPGVSGYGYTF. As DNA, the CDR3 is TGTGCCGTCCCGGGGGTGAGTGGCTATGGCTACACCTTC.